This T cell receptor beta chain was sequenced during a study of blood T cell repertoires in COVID-19. Study background: Nucleic acid was either cDNA or gDNA, and it came from T cells, B-cell-depleted T cells, or PBMCs.

Data came from immunoSEQ multiplex PCR; TCRdb stores just in-frame clones and leaves some out. The data contain some 240,000 clones, roughly four fifths of them singletons. From germline, CDR1 is MDHEN and CDR2 SYDVKM. Germline trimming cut 2 bases from V and 2 bases from J; bases unmatched to any gene: 2. CDR3 length equals 15 residues. Sequenced input: PBMCs or T cells enriched from blood (not recorded which). The sequence came from a man aged 25 to 40 with acute COVID-19. V gene TRBV28 combines with J gene TRBJ1-2; 10 positions match TRBD1. The DNA for the CDR3 is TGTGCCAGCAGTTTAGAGGACAGGGGGAACTATGGCTACACCTTC. It codes for CASSLEDRGNYGYTF.